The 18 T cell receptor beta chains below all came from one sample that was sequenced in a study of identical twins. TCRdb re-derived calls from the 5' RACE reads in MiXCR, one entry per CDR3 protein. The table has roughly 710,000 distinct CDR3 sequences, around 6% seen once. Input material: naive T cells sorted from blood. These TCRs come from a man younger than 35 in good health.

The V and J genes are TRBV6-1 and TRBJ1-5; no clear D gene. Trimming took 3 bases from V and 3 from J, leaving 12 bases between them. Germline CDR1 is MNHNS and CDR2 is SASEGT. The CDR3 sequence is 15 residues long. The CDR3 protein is CASSEAQAPNQPQHF. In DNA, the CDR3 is TGTGCCAGCAGTGAGGCGCAGGCCCCCAATCAGCCCCAGCATTTT.

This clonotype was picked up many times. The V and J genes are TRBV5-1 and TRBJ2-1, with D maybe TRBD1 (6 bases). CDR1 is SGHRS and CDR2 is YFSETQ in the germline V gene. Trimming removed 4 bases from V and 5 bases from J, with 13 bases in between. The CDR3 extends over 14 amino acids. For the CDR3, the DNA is TGCGCCAGCAGCCCACGCCAGGGGAACAATGAGCAGTTCTTC. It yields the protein CASSPRQGNNEQFF.

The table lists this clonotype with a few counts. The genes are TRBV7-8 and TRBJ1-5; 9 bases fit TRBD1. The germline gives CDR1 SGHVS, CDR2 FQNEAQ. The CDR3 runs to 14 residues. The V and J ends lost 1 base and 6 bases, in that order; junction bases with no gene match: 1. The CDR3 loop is CASSLGTGVQPQHF. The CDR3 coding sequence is TGTGCCAGCAGCTTAGGGACAGGGGTTCAGCCCCAGCATTTT.

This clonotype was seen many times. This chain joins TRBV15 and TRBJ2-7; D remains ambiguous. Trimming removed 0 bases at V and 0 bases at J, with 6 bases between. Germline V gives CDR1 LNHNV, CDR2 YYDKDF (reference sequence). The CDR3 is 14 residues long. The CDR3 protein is CATSRDRSSYEQYF. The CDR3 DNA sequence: TGTGCCACCAGCAGAGACAGGAGCTCCTACGAGCAGTACTTC.

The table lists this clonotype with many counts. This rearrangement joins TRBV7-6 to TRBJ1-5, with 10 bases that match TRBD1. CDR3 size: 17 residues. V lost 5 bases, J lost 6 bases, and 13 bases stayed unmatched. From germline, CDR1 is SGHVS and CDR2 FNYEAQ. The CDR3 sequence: CASSALPGQGPPQPQHF. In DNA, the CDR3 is TGTGCCAGCAGCGCCTTACCGGGACAGGGGCCCCCTCAGCCCCAGCATTTT.

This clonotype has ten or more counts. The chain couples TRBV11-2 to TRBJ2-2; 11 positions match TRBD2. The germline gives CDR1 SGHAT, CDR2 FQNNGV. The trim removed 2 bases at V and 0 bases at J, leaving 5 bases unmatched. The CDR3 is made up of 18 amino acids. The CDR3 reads CASSLLLAGAPNTGELFF. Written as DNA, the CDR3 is TGTGCCAGCAGCTTACTACTAGCGGGGGCCCCGAACACCGGGGAGCTGTTTTTT.

The CDR3 DNA reads TGCAGCGTGAGGACAGGGCCATGGTTGACCATTCAGTACTTC. This gives the protein CSVRTGPWLTIQYF. The chain recombines TRBV29-1 with TRBJ2-4; TRBD1 aligns across 8 bases. The germline V gene has CDR1 SQVTM and CDR2 ANQGSEA. Trimming removed 6 bases from V and 9 bases from J; junction bases left unmatched: 13. This CDR3 has 14 amino acids.

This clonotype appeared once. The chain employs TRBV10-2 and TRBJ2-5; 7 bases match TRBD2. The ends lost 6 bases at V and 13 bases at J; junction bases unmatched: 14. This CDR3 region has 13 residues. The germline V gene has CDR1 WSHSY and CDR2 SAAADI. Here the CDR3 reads CASSAEWSGIWYF. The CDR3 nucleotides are TGCGCCAGCAGCGCCGAATGGAGCGGGATTTGGTACTTC.

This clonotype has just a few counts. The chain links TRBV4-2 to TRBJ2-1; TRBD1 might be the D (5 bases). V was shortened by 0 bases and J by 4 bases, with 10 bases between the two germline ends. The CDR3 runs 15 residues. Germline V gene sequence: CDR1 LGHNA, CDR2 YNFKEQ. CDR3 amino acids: CASSQESGAYNEQFF. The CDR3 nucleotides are TGTGCCAGCAGCCAAGAGTCTGGGGCTTACAATGAGCAGTTCTTC.

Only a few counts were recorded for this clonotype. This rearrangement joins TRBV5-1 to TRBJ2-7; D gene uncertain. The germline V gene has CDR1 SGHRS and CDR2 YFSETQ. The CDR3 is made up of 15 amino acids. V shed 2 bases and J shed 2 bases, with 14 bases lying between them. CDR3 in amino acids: CASSFRPTPTYEQYV. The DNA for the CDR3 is TGCGCCAGCAGCTTCCGTCCGACTCCCACCTACGAGCAGTACGTC.

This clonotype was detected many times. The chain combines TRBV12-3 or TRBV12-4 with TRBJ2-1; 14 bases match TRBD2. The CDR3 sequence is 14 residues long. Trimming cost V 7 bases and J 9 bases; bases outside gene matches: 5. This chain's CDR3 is CASKGTSGRLEQFF. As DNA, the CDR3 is TGTGCCAGCAAGGGGACTAGCGGGAGACTTGAGCAGTTCTTC.

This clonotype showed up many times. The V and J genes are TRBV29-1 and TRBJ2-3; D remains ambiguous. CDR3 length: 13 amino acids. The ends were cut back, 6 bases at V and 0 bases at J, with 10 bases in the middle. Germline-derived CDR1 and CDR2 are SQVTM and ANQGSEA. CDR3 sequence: CSVDESSTDTQYF. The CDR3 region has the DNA TGCAGCGTGGATGAGTCTAGCACAGATACGCAGTATTTT.

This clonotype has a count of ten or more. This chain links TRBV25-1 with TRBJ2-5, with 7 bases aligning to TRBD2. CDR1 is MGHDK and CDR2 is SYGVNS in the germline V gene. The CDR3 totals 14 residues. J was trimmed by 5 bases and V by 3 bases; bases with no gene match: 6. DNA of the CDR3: TGTGCCAGCAGTGAGGGGGGGTTTGGCGAGACCCAGTACTTC. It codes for CASSEGGFGETQYF.

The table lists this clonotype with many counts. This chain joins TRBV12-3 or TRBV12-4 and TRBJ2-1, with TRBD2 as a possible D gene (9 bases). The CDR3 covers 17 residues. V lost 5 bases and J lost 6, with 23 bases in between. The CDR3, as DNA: TGTGCCAGCAGTCCGGGGACAGGAAGACTAGCGGTCAATGAGCAGTTCTTC. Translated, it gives CASSPGTGRLAVNEQFF.

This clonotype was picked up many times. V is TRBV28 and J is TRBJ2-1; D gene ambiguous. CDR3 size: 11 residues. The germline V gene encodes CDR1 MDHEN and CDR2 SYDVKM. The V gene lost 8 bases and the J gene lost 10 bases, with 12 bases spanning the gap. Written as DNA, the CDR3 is TGTGCCAGCCGTAAGGCCCAGGAGCAGTTCTTC. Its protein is CASRKAQEQFF.

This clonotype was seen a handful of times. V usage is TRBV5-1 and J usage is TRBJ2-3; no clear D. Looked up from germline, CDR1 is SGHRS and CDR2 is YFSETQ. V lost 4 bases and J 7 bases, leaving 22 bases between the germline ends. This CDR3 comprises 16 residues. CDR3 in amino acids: CASSLGRAQAQNTQYF. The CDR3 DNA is TGCGCCAGCAGCCTTGGCCGGGCCCAGGCCCAAAATACGCAGTATTTT.

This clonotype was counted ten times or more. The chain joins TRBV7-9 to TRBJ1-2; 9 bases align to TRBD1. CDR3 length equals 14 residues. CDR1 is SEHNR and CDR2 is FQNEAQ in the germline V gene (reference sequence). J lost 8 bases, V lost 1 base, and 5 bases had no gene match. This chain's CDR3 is CASSLGTGARGYTF. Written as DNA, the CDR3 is TGTGCCAGCAGCTTAGGGACAGGGGCCAGGGGCTACACCTTC.

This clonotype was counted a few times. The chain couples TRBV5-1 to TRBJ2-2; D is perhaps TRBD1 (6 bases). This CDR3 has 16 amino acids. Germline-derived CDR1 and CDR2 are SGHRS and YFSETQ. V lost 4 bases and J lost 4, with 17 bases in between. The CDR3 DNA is TGCGCCAGCAGCCCCGGACAGTCTTGGGCCACCGGGGAGCTGTTTTTT. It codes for CASSPGQSWATGELFF.